The T cell receptor (beta chain) under discussion was sequenced for a study of shared clonotypes between healthy human individuals. The study, taken as a whole, reports: Roughly 5% of naive CD4 clonotypes were shared across several donors.

Clones were sequenced by immunoSEQ multiplex PCR, and TCRdb holds only the in-frame ones, with some missing. This table has some 2,000,000 clones, around 95% appearing once. The V end was cut by 5 bases, the J end by 5 bases, with 18 bases between. CDR1 and CDR2 from the germline V gene are MNHEY and SVGAGI. The CDR3 covers 15 residues. The donors were adults (healthy and HIV-negative) with no recent acute infections or vaccinations. Only one count was recorded for this clone. Its antigen is unknown. The gene calls are TRBV6-5 and TRBJ2-5, with a possible D match to TRBD1 (6 bases). Sequences were obtained from naive CD4+ T cells sorted from blood. Specified subset: CD45RA+ positively selected. This TCR was recovered from a man aged 18 to 35 in good health. The CDR3 is CASSQNPRGGETQYF. The CDR3 DNA reads as TGTGCCAGCAGTCAAAATCCCAGGGGTGGGGAGACCCAGTACTTC.